This passage covers 11 T cell receptor beta chains from one sample sequenced in a study of PD-1 and CTLA-4 blockade in melanoma. The method was immunoSEQ multiplex PCR; TCRdb's version includes in-frame clones alone and lacks a portion of them. Of 30,000 or so clones in the sample, 75% to 95% were seen once. The sample consisted of CD8+ T cells from peripheral blood, taken from a patient given anti-PD-1 treatment. All receptors come from a human donor with melanoma.

The chain joins TRBV7-9 to TRBJ2-7; D gene unclear. V lost 1 base, J lost 6 bases, and 7 bases lay in between. The germline CDR1 and CDR2 sequences are SEHNR and FQNEAQ (reference sequence). This CDR3 has 12 residues. The CDR3 sequence is CASSLGTAEQYF. The DNA for the CDR3 is TGTGCCAGCAGCTTAGGCACAGCCGAGCAGTACTTC.

This chain joins TRBV7-2 and TRBJ2-2; D is perhaps TRBD1 or TRBD2 (5 bases each). This CDR3 is 14 amino acids long. From germline, CDR1 is SGHTA and CDR2 FQGNSA. V shed 1 base and J shed 3 bases, with 6 bases lying between them. CDR3 region: CASSLGGYTGELFF. CDR3 in DNA: TGTGCCAGCAGCTTAGGGGGGTACACCGGGGAGCTGTTTTTT.

The chain joins TRBV29-1 to TRBJ2-7; TRBD1 matches at 8 bases. Trimming at V came to 4 bases and at J to 5 bases, leaving 10 bases not matched to a gene. The germline gives CDR1 SQVTM, CDR2 ANQGSEA. CDR3 length equals 14 residues. The CDR3 DNA reads as TGCAGCGTTGTTAAGGAGGACAGGGTCGACGAGCAGTACTTC. Translating gives CSVVKEDRVDEQYF.

This chain joins TRBV24-1 and TRBJ2-2; a weak D match, TRBD1 (6 bases). The V and J ends lost 3 bases and 4 bases respectively, with 14 bases between them. The CDR3 covers 16 residues. Germline V gene data show CDR1 as KGHDR and CDR2 as SFDVKD. CDR3 residues: CATSDRTGFGTGELFF. The CDR3 coding sequence is TGTGCCACCAGTGATCGTACAGGGTTTGGCACCGGGGAGCTGTTTTTT.

This chain connects TRBV2 to TRBJ2-1; tentatively, D is TRBD1 (6 bases). Trimming took 9 bases from V and 8 from J, leaving 20 bases between them. Germline CDR1 reads SNHLY; CDR2 reads FYNNEI. The CDR3 has 14 residues. The CDR3: CARDRGRGKDEQFF. CDR3 nucleotide sequence: TGTGCCAGGGACCGGGGCAGGGGCAAGGATGAGCAGTTCTTC.

The CDR3 here is CASSYSLEAQYF. In DNA, the CDR3 is TGTGCCAGCAGTTACTCACTCGAGGCGCAGTATTTT. The chain recombines TRBV6-6 with TRBJ2-3; D ambiguous. Trimming pared 0 bases from V and 10 bases from J, leaving 8 bases between. The CDR3 is 12 amino acids. CDR1 and CDR2 (germline): MNHNY, SVGAGI (reference sequence).

The V and J genes are TRBV13 and TRBJ1-1, with TRBD1 as a possible D gene (6 bases). V dropped 5 bases and J dropped 5 bases, with 18 bases sitting between them. CDR1 and CDR2 from the germline V gene are PRHDT and FYEKMQ (reference sequence). The CDR3 is made up of 15 amino acids. The CDR3 sequence: CASSTPMGARTEAFF. The CDR3, as DNA: TGTGCCAGCAGCACTCCGATGGGGGCTAGGACTGAAGCTTTCTTT. Looking up the rest from reference TRBV13 and TRBJ1-1 gives the full variable domain: AAGVIQSPRHLIKEKRETATLKCYPIPRHDTVYWYQQGPGQDPQFLISFYEKMQSDKGSIPDRFSAQQFSDYHSELNMSSLELGDSALYFCASSTPMGARTEAFFGQGTRLTVV.

This sequence joins TRBV7-8 and TRBJ1-5; D not resolved. This CDR3 comprises 12 residues. CDR1 is SGHVS and CDR2 is FQNEAQ in the germline V gene. V was trimmed by 1 base and J by 5 bases, leaving 3 bases between them. This CDR3 reads CASSLGHQPQHF. For the CDR3, the DNA is TGTGCCAGCAGCTTAGGGCATCAGCCCCAGCATTTT.

This clone was seen only once. This chain links TRBV29-1 with TRBJ1-1; TRBD1 aligns across 10 bases. Germline CDR1 is SQVTM and CDR2 is ANQGSEA. V was pared by 7 bases and J by 1 base, with 3 bases of the junction left unmatched. The CDR3 sequence is 13 residues long. CDR3 nucleotides: TGCAGCGCCGGACAGGGGGAGAACACTGAAGCTTTCTTT. Translating it yields CSAGQGENTEAFF.

The V and J genes are TRBV7-9 and TRBJ2-7; TRBD1 aligns across 9 bases. The CDR3 length is 14 residues. Looked up from germline, CDR1 is SEHNR and CDR2 is FQNEAQ (reference sequence). V trimming: 4 bases; J trimming: 3 bases; junction bases outside the gene matches: 4. The CDR3 nucleotides are TGTGCCAGCAGCTACGGGACAGGGAACTACGAGCAGTACTTC. It specifies CASSYGTGNYEQYF.

V usage is TRBV28 and J usage is TRBJ2-3; 9 nucleotides agree with TRBD1. The V and J ends lost 5 bases and 3 bases, in that order; junction bases with no gene match: 9. Germline V lookup: CDR1 MDHEN, CDR2 SYDVKM. The CDR3 is made up of 16 amino acids. This CDR3 reads CASSLPGQGGTDTQYF. CDR3 nucleotides: TGTGCCAGCAGTCTCCCGGGACAGGGCGGAACAGATACGCAGTATTTT.